This T cell receptor beta chain derives from a study of blood T cell repertoires in COVID-19. Original processing notes: Reference gene primer amplification in the assay estimated nucleated cell counts. Libraries were prepared by immunoSEQ multiplex PCR; TCRdb keeps only in-frame clonotypes and omits some of them. That table supplies the V and J calls and clone size; D and trimming were determined from the DNA. The sample has about 320,000 clones, 85% to 95% seen once. The CDR3 sequence is 18 residues long. Trimming at V came to 0 bases and at J to 2 bases, leaving 12 bases not matched to a gene. The V gene's germline CDR1 is LGHNA and CDR2 YSLEER. In assigning cohorts, the study relied on participant-reported clinical history. A COVID-19 case was met by exposed participants within 2 weeks before study entry.

This receptor was identified in a woman in her twenties or thirties who had been exposed to COVID-19. The rearrangement joins TRBV4-3 to TRBJ1-2; the match to TRBD1 covers 7 bases. Sequenced material: PBMCs or T cells enriched from blood (not recorded which). The CDR3 protein is CASSQDTGVGVDNYGYTF. Here the CDR3 DNA reads TGCGCCAGCAGCCAAGACACAGGGGTCGGCGTGGACAACTATGGCTACACCTTC.